This T cell receptor beta chain derives from a study of cytomegalovirus exposure and HLA in healthy donors. The study, taken as a whole, reports: Earlier results showed most TCR beta V segments being productive about 87% or about 30% of the time. Later, an analysis found that common viral pathogens appeared to be linked with several of the most significant clusters. Presence/absence analyses assumed roughly uniform sequencing depth across donors.

For this clone: Its antigen remains unidentified.

This CDR3 is built from 15 residues. Per the germline V gene, CDR1 is SGHVS and CDR2 is FNYEAQ. Trimming took 5 bases from V and 4 from J; bases not matched to a gene: 8. PCR used 60 Vbeta primers and 13 Jbeta primers. Sequencing was performed with immunoSEQ multiplex PCR; in TCRdb, only in-frame clones are kept and a portion is missing. Of roughly 130,000 clones in the sample, about 85% are singletons; the top ten hold under 2%. The sequenced material came from PBMCs. J is TRBJ2-7 and V is TRBV7-6; TRBD2 aligns across 10 bases. This TCR was sampled from a boy younger than 18 in good health and CMV-seronegative. The CDR3 region has the DNA TGTGCCAGCAGCACGTATAGCGGGGGGAAGTACGAGCAGTACTTC. It yields the protein CASSTYSGGKYEQYF.